This is a list of T cell receptor beta chains from one sample in a study of shared clonotypes between healthy human individuals. The protocol was immunoSEQ multiplex PCR, while the TCRdb copy is restricted to in-frame clones and leaves out a portion. Of 2 million to 2.5 million clones in the sample, 93% were seen once. Sequenced: naive CD4+ T cells from PBMCs. The receptors were sampled from a man aged 18 to 35 in good health. Some clones in this sample may be carry-over from other donors' samples. CDR3s include the opening cysteine and the closing phenylalanine or tryptophan. Fields, in order: D gene, clone size, J gene, CDR3 length, V gene, CDR3 DNA, CDR3 protein. D genes are given only for firm matches. Size tells how often a clone was seen (once, few, many) or the class of an expanded clone, and some rows leave it out.

d_gene: .
abundance: .
j_gene: TRBJ2-4
len: 14
v_gene: TRBV2
CDR3nt: TGTGCCAGCAGTGGAAGGGGTGGCGAAAACATTCAGTACTTC
CDR3aa: CASSGRGGENIQYF

d_gene: .
abundance: .
j_gene: TRBJ1-2
len: 13
v_gene: TRBV9
CDR3nt: TGTGCCAGCAGCGTAGGGACCGACTATGGCTACACCTTC
CDR3aa: CASSVGTDYGYTF

d_gene: .
abundance: .
j_gene: TRBJ2-1
len: 16
v_gene: TRBV7-2
CDR3nt: TGTGCCAGCAGCTCGCGACAGATAAGCTCCTACAATGAGCAGTTCTTC
CDR3aa: CASSSRQISSYNEQFF

d_gene: .
abundance: .
j_gene: TRBJ2-1
len: 13
v_gene: TRBV5-1
CDR3nt: TGCGCCAGCAGCTTGGGGGGAGTGGGTGAGCAGTTCTTC
CDR3aa: CASSLGGVGEQFF

d_gene: .
abundance: once
j_gene: TRBJ1-2
len: 11
v_gene: TRBV11-2
CDR3nt: TGTGCCAGCAGCCCGGGGGGGGGCTACACCTTC
CDR3aa: CASSPGGGYTF

d_gene: .
abundance: .
j_gene: TRBJ1-5
len: 14
v_gene: TRBV5-5
CDR3nt: TGTGCCAGCAGCAAAACGGGACAAGACCAGCCCCAGCATTTT
CDR3aa: CASSKTGQDQPQHF

d_gene: .
abundance: .
j_gene: TRBJ2-1
len: 24
v_gene: TRBV5-1
CDR3nt: TGCGCCAGCAGCTTGGGGGGCCCGGCTCTTCCCATTCCCAATGAACCCCAGCTTTACAATGAGCAGTTCTTC
CDR3aa: CASSLGGPALPIPNEPQLYNEQFF

d_gene: TRBD1
abundance: .
j_gene: TRBJ2-3
len: 14
v_gene: TRBV7-3
CDR3nt: TGTGCCAGCAGCTCCGGACAGGGGCGGGATACGCAGTATTTT
CDR3aa: CASSSGQGRDTQYF

d_gene: .
abundance: once
j_gene: TRBJ2-1
len: 15
v_gene: TRBV19
CDR3nt: TGTGCCACTACAACAGGGCGGGACTCCTACAATGAGCAGTTCTTC
CDR3aa: CATTTGRDSYNEQFF

d_gene: .
abundance: .
j_gene: TRBJ1-5
len: 13
v_gene: TRBV30
CDR3nt: TGTGCCTGGAGTGTATGGAGCAATCAGCCCCAGCATTTT
CDR3aa: CAWSVWSNQPQHF

d_gene: .
abundance: .
j_gene: TRBJ2-2
len: 14
v_gene: TRBV5-1
CDR3nt: TGCGCCAGCAGCCCACAGAATCCGACCGGGGAGCTGTTTTTT
CDR3aa: CASSPQNPTGELFF

d_gene: TRBD2
abundance: .
j_gene: TRBJ2-4
len: 15
v_gene: TRBV6-1
CDR3nt: TGTGCCAGCAGTGACGGGGGACTAGCCAAGAACATTCAGTACTTC
CDR3aa: CASSDGGLAKNIQYF

d_gene: .
abundance: .
j_gene: TRBJ2-7
len: 17
v_gene: TRBV27
CDR3nt: TGTGCCAGCAGTTTATCGACGGGGCGGGGGCTCTCCTACGAGCAGTACTTC
CDR3aa: CASSLSTGRGLSYEQYF

d_gene: .
abundance: .
j_gene: TRBJ1-2
len: 15
v_gene: TRBV27
CDR3nt: TGTGCCAGCAGTTCCCGGGCAGCTACCTCCTATGGCTACACCTTC
CDR3aa: CASSSRAATSYGYTF

d_gene: TRBD2
abundance: once
j_gene: TRBJ2-3
len: 15
v_gene: TRBV7-7
CDR3nt: TGTGCCAGCAGCCCCCGAGGAGCGGGAGACGATACGCAGTATTTT
CDR3aa: CASSPRGAGDDTQYF

d_gene: .
abundance: .
j_gene: TRBJ2-2
len: 16
v_gene: TRBV15
CDR3nt: TGTGCCACCAGCAGAGCTGGGGGGTCCCACACCGGGGAGCTGTTTTTT
CDR3aa: CATSRAGGSHTGELFF

d_gene: .
abundance: .
j_gene: TRBJ2-6
len: 13
v_gene: TRBV27
CDR3nt: TGTGCCAGCATGAGATCTGGGGCCAACGTCCTGACTTTC
CDR3aa: CASMRSGANVLTF